The rows below give T cell receptor beta chains drawn from one sample of a study of OX40 agonist ivuxolimab in advanced cancers. Measured with immunoSEQ multiplex PCR; TCRdb has only the in-frame clones, and not every one. The data hold about 82,000 clones, with more than 75% observed a single time. Sequenced material: CD4+ or CD8+ T cells sorted from blood, taken in a trial of the OX40 agonist ivuxolimab. Receptors originate from an adult with an advanced solid tumor such as melanoma, head and neck, liver or kidney cancer. Each CDR3 is given with its conserved first and last residue. Fields, in order: J gene, clone size, D gene, V gene, CDR3 DNA, CDR3 protein. The D gene is left open where the match is weak. Rows may omit the clone size; those that give it use once, few, many or a size class.

J gene: TRBJ2-2
clone size: .
D gene: TRBD1
V gene: TRBV29-1
CDR3 DNA: TGCAGCGGCGGGACAGGGGGCGGCACCGGGGAGCTGTTTTTT
CDR3 protein: CSGGTGGGTGELFF

J gene: TRBJ2-5
clone size: .
D gene: .
V gene: TRBV11-3
CDR3 DNA: TGTGCCAGCAGCGGGGAGACGAAGACCCAGTACTTC
CDR3 protein: CASSGETKTQYF

J gene: TRBJ2-5
clone size: once
D gene: TRBD2
V gene: TRBV7-9
CDR3 DNA: TGTGCCAGCAGCCCCAGAAGCGGGACTGGGGGAGAGACCCAGTACTTC
CDR3 protein: CASSPRSGTGGETQYF

J gene: TRBJ1-2
clone size: few
D gene: .
V gene: TRBV7-3
CDR3 DNA: TGTGCCAGCAGCTCAGATCCGCAGGGAGGCGGCTACACCTTC
CDR3 protein: CASSSDPQGGGYTF

J gene: TRBJ2-5
clone size: once
D gene: .
V gene: TRBV18
CDR3 DNA: TGTGCCAGCTCACAAGCCCGCCAAGAGACCCAGTACTTC
CDR3 protein: CASSQARQETQYF

J gene: TRBJ2-5
clone size: .
D gene: .
V gene: TRBV9
CDR3 DNA: TGTGCCAGCAGCGCGGGACTCCTAGAGACCCAGTACTTC
CDR3 protein: CASSAGLLETQYF

J gene: TRBJ2-1
clone size: .
D gene: .
V gene: TRBV10-2
CDR3 DNA: TGCGCCAGCGGGGCGGGCGGTCCGACCTACAATGAGCAGTTCTTC
CDR3 protein: CASGAGGPTYNEQFF

J gene: TRBJ2-2
clone size: few
D gene: .
V gene: TRBV10-2
CDR3 DNA: TGCGCCAGCACCCCAGGGGAGATGAACACCGGGGAGCTGTTTTTT
CDR3 protein: CASTPGEMNTGELFF

J gene: TRBJ2-6
clone size: .
D gene: TRBD1
V gene: TRBV27
CDR3 DNA: TGTGCCAGCAGCCCTAGGACAGGGGGGAGAGGGGCCAACGTCCTGACTTTC
CDR3 protein: CASSPRTGGRGANVLTF

J gene: TRBJ1-1
clone size: .
D gene: TRBD1
V gene: TRBV6-5
CDR3 DNA: TGTGCCAGCAGTCATGACAGGGGAGCTTTCTTT
CDR3 protein: CASSHDRGAFF

J gene: TRBJ1-3
clone size: .
D gene: TRBD1
V gene: TRBV5-4
CDR3 DNA: TGTGCCAGCAGCACTGGACAGGACCGCTCTGGAAACACCATATATTTT
CDR3 protein: CASSTGQDRSGNTIYF

J gene: TRBJ2-7
clone size: few
D gene: .
V gene: TRBV28
CDR3 DNA: TGTGCCAGCAGTTTATCGGGACTCCGCTACGAGCAGTACTTC
CDR3 protein: CASSLSGLRYEQYF

J gene: TRBJ2-7
clone size: .
D gene: TRBD2
V gene: TRBV28
CDR3 DNA: TGTGCCAGCAGTTCCCCCAGTGGTAGCGGGAGCTACGAGCAGTACTTC
CDR3 protein: CASSSPSGSGSYEQYF